The entry below gives a single T cell receptor beta chain sequence along with its context. As yet, its antigen is unknown. This CDR3 contains 16 residues. The germline V gene encodes CDR1 SGHVS and CDR2 FNYEAQ. V was trimmed by 2 bases and J by 4 bases, leaving 14 bases between them. This sample is drawn from a study of cytomegalovirus exposure and HLA in healthy donors. Whole-study results and caveats: A later analysis showed that HLA-associated TCR beta chains had undergone more clonal expansion than equally common others. Follow-up analysis later connected one missense variant in DCLRE1C with trimming of TCR beta V- and J-genes. Per published reports, the classifier diagnosed cytomegalovirus status with high specificity and sensitivity.

Donors likely had unrecorded immune exposures despite being nominally healthy when sampled. Vbeta (60) and Jbeta (13) primers were used in the PCR. Clones were sequenced by immunoSEQ multiplex PCR, and TCRdb holds only the in-frame ones, with some missing. Counted here are approximately 150,000 clones, roughly 84% occurring once; the ten biggest clones make up over 2%. V and J are TRBV7-6 and TRBJ2-2; no definite D call. The sequenced sample consisted of PBMCs. This TCR came from a man aged 30 to 45 in good health and CMV-seropositive. This CDR3 reads CASSLFGAVGTGELFF. CDR3 bases: TGTGCCAGCAGCTTATTCGGTGCTGTCGGCACCGGGGAGCTGTTTTTT.